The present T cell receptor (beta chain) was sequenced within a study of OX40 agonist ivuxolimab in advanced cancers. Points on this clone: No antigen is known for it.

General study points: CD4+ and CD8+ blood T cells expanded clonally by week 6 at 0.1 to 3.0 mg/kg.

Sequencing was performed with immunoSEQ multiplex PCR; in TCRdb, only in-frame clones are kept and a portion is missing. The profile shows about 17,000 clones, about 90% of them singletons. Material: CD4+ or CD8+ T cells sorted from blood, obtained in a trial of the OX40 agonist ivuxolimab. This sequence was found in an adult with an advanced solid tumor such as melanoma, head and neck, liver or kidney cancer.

The CDR3 DNA is TGTGCCAGCAGCTCCATCAATGTAGGGGAGCTGTTTTTT. Protein: CASSSINVGELFF. The gene calls are TRBV7-2 and TRBJ2-2; unclear D gene. This CDR3 is 13 amino acids long. Germline assignment: CDR1 SGHTA and CDR2 FQGNSA. Trimming shortened V by 4 bases and J by 8 bases, and 11 bases separated the two germline ends. Looking up the rest from reference TRBV7-2 and TRBJ2-2 gives the full variable domain: GAGVSQSPSNKVTEKGKDVELRCDPISGHTALYWYRQSLGQGLEFLIYFQGNSAPDKSGLPSDRFSAERTGGSVSTLTIQRTQQEDSAVYLCASSSINVGELFFGEGSRLTVL.